The 5 T cell receptor beta chains reported below all come from one sample, sequenced in a study of CD8 T cells in Susac syndrome. Random hexamers were used to reverse transcribe an amount of about 0.45 to 1 ug RNA. TCRdb reprocessed the immunoSEQ multiplex PCR reads with MiXCR, giving one entry per CDR3 protein. The table lists about 250,000 distinct CDR3 sequences, 93% of them singletons. Sequencing was carried out using CD4+ T cells from PBMCs. These receptors were obtained from a human donor with multiple sclerosis.

J is TRBJ1-5 and V is TRBV6-4; no definite D call. Germline V CDR1 and CDR2: MRHNA, SNTAGT. V was pared by 5 bases and J by 0 bases, with 5 bases between. This CDR3 region has 13 residues. CDR3 protein: CASSTDSNQPQHF. CDR3 coding DNA: TGTGCCAGCAGTACAGATAGCAATCAGCCCCAGCATTTT.

This chain joins TRBV25-1 and TRBJ1-2; no clear D. The V end lost 4 bases, the J end lost 1 base, and 13 bases lay between the germline ends. The germline gives CDR1 MGHDK, CDR2 SYGVNS. The CDR3 length is 15 residues. CDR3 sequence reads: CASSGSASSNYGYTF. The CDR3 DNA is TGTGCCAGCAGTGGCTCCGCGTCTAGTAACTATGGCTACACCTTC.

The rearrangement links TRBV7-2 to TRBJ2-3, with 11 bases lining up with TRBD2. Germline-derived CDR1 and CDR2 are SGHTA and FQGNSA. V lost 1 base and J lost 6; bases outside the gene matches: 9. This CDR3 region has 17 residues. CDR3 region: CASSLVVLAGGVDTQYF. The CDR3 coding sequence is TGTGCCAGCAGCTTAGTTGTCCTAGCGGGAGGAGTGGATACGCAGTATTTT.

This chain joins TRBV19 and TRBJ2-5; no reliable D call. The CDR3 has 11 amino acids. The ends were cut back, 4 bases at V and 5 bases at J, with 5 bases in the middle. The germline CDR1 and CDR2 sequences are LNHDA and SQIVND (reference sequence). CDR3 residues: CASSNAETQYF. Written as DNA, the CDR3 is TGTGCCAGTAGTAATGCGGAGACCCAGTACTTC.

J is TRBJ2-7 and V is TRBV5-1; D is uncertain. This CDR3 is built from 18 residues. The germline CDR1 and CDR2 sequences are SGHRS and YFSETQ. V lost 0 bases, J lost 0 bases, and 19 bases lay in between. Written as DNA, the CDR3 is TGCGCCAGCAGCTTGGCCCCTGGTTTACAGCTAAGCTCCTACGAGCAGTACTTC. It codes for CASSLAPGLQLSSYEQYF.